These 9 T cell receptor beta chains originate from one sample sequenced in a study of blood T cell repertoires in COVID-19. Profiling relied on immunoSEQ multiplex PCR, and the TCRdb table lists in-frame clones only, not all of them. The sample contains about 150,000 clones, 85% to 90% of which appear only once. Input material: peripheral blood. The receptors stem from a man aged 55 to 70 with active or convalescent COVID-19.

The chain has TRBV5-4 and TRBJ2-2; 12 bases agree with TRBD2. CDR3 size: 14 residues. Germline assignment: CDR1 SGHNT and CDR2 YYREEE (reference sequence). V trimming: 7 bases; J trimming: 3 bases; junction bases outside the gene matches: 1. The CDR3 region is CASGTSGHTGELFF. DNA of the CDR3: TGTGCCAGCGGGACTAGCGGGCACACCGGGGAGCTGTTTTTT.

This chain links TRBV3-1 (or the pseudogene TRBV3-2) with TRBJ1-5; D gene unclear. Trimming pared 2 bases from V and 1 base from J, leaving 12 bases between. Germline V gene sequence: CDR1 LGHDT, CDR2 YNNKEL (reference sequence). The length of the CDR3 is 16 residues. CDR3 nucleotide sequence: TGTGCCAGCAGCCAACCGGGGTTAGGGAGCAATCAGCCCCAGCATTTT. Its protein is CASSQPGLGSNQPQHF.

The J gene is TRBJ1-2, the V gene TRBV10-3; 8 bases fit TRBD1. With 6 bases clipped from V and 4 bases from J, the junction kept 4 bases outside the gene matches. Germline-derived CDR1 and CDR2 are ENHRY and SYGVKD. The CDR3 loop spans 13 amino acids. The chain's CDR3 is CAIRDREGYGYTF. Here the CDR3 DNA reads TGTGCCATCAGGGACAGGGAAGGCTATGGCTACACCTTC.

The chain has TRBV5-1 and TRBJ2-5, with D possibly TRBD1 on 6 matching bases. The germline V gene encodes CDR1 SGHRS and CDR2 YFSETQ. The CDR3 consists of 16 residues. Trimming stripped 4 bases from V and 1 base from J, with 17 bases between. The CDR3 protein is CASSGLLQGTQETQYF. The DNA of the CDR3 is TGCGCCAGCAGCGGCCTTCTACAGGGCACCCAAGAGACCCAGTACTTC.

This chain joins TRBV5-1 and TRBJ1-5, with D maybe TRBD1 (5 bases). The germline V gene encodes CDR1 SGHRS and CDR2 YFSETQ. V lost 2 bases and J 4 bases, leaving 13 bases between the germline ends. There are 15 residues in the CDR3. The CDR3: CASSFQGAVNQPQHF. For the CDR3, the DNA is TGCGCCAGCAGCTTCCAAGGGGCGGTAAATCAGCCCCAGCATTTT.

The chain joins TRBV19 to TRBJ1-3; 8 nucleotides align to TRBD1. The CDR3 consists of 16 residues. From germline, CDR1 is LNHDA and CDR2 SQIVND (reference sequence). The V segment lost 8 bases and the J segment 0 bases; nucleotides outside the gene matches: 9. The CDR3 protein is CASLRQGRISGNTIYF. DNA of the CDR3: TGTGCCAGTCTTCGACAGGGGCGAATCTCTGGAAACACCATATATTTT.

This chain uses TRBV18 with TRBJ1-1; unclear D gene. CDR1 and CDR2 (germline): KGHSH, LQKENI. The ends were cut back, 3 bases at V and 8 bases at J, with 10 bases in the middle. The CDR3 is 12 residues long. The CDR3 region has the DNA TGTGCCAGCTCACCTGTAACAGAAGAAGCTTTCTTT. It is translated as CASSPVTEEAFF.

This rearrangement joins TRBV24-1 to TRBJ1-1, with 7 bases that match TRBD1. J gave up 3 bases and V 5 bases, and 8 bases lay outside the gene matches. CDR1 and CDR2 (germline): KGHDR, SFDVKD. This CDR3 comprises 15 residues. As DNA, the CDR3 is TGTGCCACCAGTGCCGCACAGGGGTCGGACACTGAAGCTTTCTTT. This encodes CATSAAQGSDTEAFF.

The rearrangement uses TRBV2 and TRBJ2-6, with D possibly matching TRBD2 (5 bases). CDR1 and CDR2 from the germline V gene are SNHLY and FYNNEI. The germline V and J ends were trimmed by 7 bases and 2 bases, with 12 bases remaining between them. CDR3 length: 15 residues. The CDR3 sequence: CASIEEEAGANVLTF. CDR3 coding DNA: TGTGCCAGCATCGAGGAGGAAGCTGGGGCCAACGTCCTGACTTTC.